These T cell receptor beta chains were read from a single sample in a study of CD8+ T cells in alopecia areata. TCRdb's copy holds only in-frame clones and misses some; the assay was immunoSEQ multiplex PCR. The sample has around 270,000 clones, 55% to 75% seen once. The sequenced sample was CD4+ T cells sorted from blood, obtained at week 24, from a patient treated with tofacitinib. Receptors were obtained from a human donor with alopecia areata. Both conserved end residues are part of each CDR3. The D gene is left open where the match is weak. Rows may omit the clone size; those that give it use once, few, many or a size class.

size,J,V,D,DNA,CDR3
few,TRBJ2-5,TRBV2,-,TGTGCCAGCATTGGTCGAGATACCCAAGAGACCCAGTACTTC,CASIGRDTQETQYF
-,TRBJ2-2,TRBV7-2,TRBD2,TGTGCCAGCAGCCCAACTAGCGGGGGGTACACCGGGGAGCTGTTTTTT,CASSPTSGGYTGELFF
few,TRBJ2-5,TRBV29-1,-,TGCAGCGTGGCGGACGGGACCCAAGAGACCCAGTACTTC,CSVADGTQETQYF
-,TRBJ1-6,TRBV25-1,TRBD1,TGTGCCAGCAGGGAGACAGGGTATAATTCACCCCTCCACTTT,CASRETGYNSPLHF
-,TRBJ2-5,TRBV18,-,TGTGCCAGCTCACCCAAGAACAGCAATAGGCGAGAGACCCAGTACTTC,CASSPKNSNRRETQYF
-,TRBJ1-6,TRBV13,TRBD1,TGTGCCAGCAGCAAAGGGACAGGGAAAGGGGACCTCCACTTT,CASSKGTGKGDLHF
once,TRBJ2-5,TRBV4-1,-,TGCGCCAGCAGCCACTTCGGACCGCAGCAAGAGACCCAGTACTTC,CASSHFGPQQETQYF
-,TRBJ2-3,TRBV7-9,-,TGTGCCAGCAGCGAGAGGCCTGGCCTGGGCACAGATACGCAGTATTTT,CASSERPGLGTDTQYF
few,TRBJ2-2,TRBV29-1,-,TGCAGCGTGAACAGGGCGAGTAACACCGGGGAGCTGTTTTTT,CSVNRASNTGELFF
few,TRBJ2-7,TRBV5-1,TRBD2,TGCGCCAGCAGCTTGGGACTAGCCAACTACGAGCAGTACTTC,CASSLGLANYEQYF
-,TRBJ2-5,TRBV29-1,-,TGCAGCGTTAGACAGACTCTTCGCCAAGAGACCCAGTACTTC,CSVRQTLRQETQYF
-,TRBJ1-2,TRBV29-1,-,TGCAGCGTGGGAAACGGACAGCGCGCTTCGGGCTACACCTTC,CSVGNGQRASGYTF
-,TRBJ1-1,TRBV20-1,-,TGCAGTGCTAGAGGGGGCACTGAAGCTTTCTTT,CSARGGTEAFF
few,TRBJ1-2,TRBV5-6,TRBD1,TGTGCCAGCAGCTTGGAGGTCAGGGGGCATTATGGCTACACCTTC,CASSLEVRGHYGYTF
few,TRBJ2-5,TRBV7-9,TRBD2,TGTGCCAGCAGCCGACTAGCAGGCCAAGAGACCCAGTACTTC,CASSRLAGQETQYF
-,TRBJ2-5,TRBV19,TRBD2,TGTGCCAGTAGTATACAACTAGCGGGGGGGATAGAGACCCAGTACTTC,CASSIQLAGGIETQYF
-,TRBJ2-7,TRBV5-4,TRBD1,TGTGCCAGCAGTTTTGGACAGGCTTCAGAGCAGTACTTC,CASSFGQASEQYF
-,TRBJ1-2,TRBV27,-,TGTGCCAGCAGTTTAAGTAGGGACGGTTACTATGGCTACACCTTC,CASSLSRDGYYGYTF
-,TRBJ2-7,TRBV29-1,-,TGCAGCATCCCGGGACGGAATATTTACGAGCAGTACTTC,CSIPGRNIYEQYF
-,TRBJ2-1,TRBV19,TRBD2,TGTGCCAGTACGGCCCTAGCGGGGCCAGGGGGTGAGCAGTTCTTC,CASTALAGPGGEQFF
-,TRBJ2-5,TRBV29-1,TRBD1,TGCAGCGTTGGGGGTCGGGACAGAGGCCAGTACTTC,CSVGGRDRGQYF
few,TRBJ2-5,TRBV29-1,TRBD1,TGCAGCGTTGGACAGGGGGAGACCCAGTACTTC,CSVGQGETQYF